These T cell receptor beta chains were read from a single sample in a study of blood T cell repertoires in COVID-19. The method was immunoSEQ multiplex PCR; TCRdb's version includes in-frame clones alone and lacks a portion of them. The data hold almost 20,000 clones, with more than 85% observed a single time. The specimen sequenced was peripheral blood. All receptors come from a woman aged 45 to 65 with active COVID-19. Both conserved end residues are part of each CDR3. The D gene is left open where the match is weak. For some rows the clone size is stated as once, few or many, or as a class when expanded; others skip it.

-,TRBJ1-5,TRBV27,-,TGTGCCAGCAGTTCCCAGGGTACTAGCAATCAGCCCCAGCATTTT,CASSSQGTSNQPQHF
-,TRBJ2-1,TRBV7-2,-,TGTGCCAGCAGCCCCGACCGGAGCTCCTACAATGAGCAGTTCTTC,CASSPDRSSYNEQFF
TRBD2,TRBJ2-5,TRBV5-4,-,TGTGCCAGCAGCTTGGCCCAGGGGGTAGCGGGAGGACAAGAGACCCAGTACTTC,CASSLAQGVAGGQETQYF
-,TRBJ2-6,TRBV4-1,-,TGCGCCAGCAGCCAGGGACTGCCTACCGGGGCCAACGTCCTGACTTTC,CASSQGLPTGANVLTF
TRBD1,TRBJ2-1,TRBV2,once,TGTGCCAGCAGTGAGCAGGGGGCCTACAATGAGCAGTTCTTC,CASSEQGAYNEQFF
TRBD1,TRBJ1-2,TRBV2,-,TGTGCCAGCAGTGAGAGACAGGGCTATGGCTACACCTTC,CASSERQGYGYTF
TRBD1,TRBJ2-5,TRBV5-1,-,TGCGCCAGCACCGGACAGGGGCAAGAGACCCAGTACTTC,CASTGQGQETQYF
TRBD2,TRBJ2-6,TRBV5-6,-,TGTGCCAGCAGCTTGAGGGGACTAGCGGGCTATGGGGCCAACGTCCTGACTTTC,CASSLRGLAGYGANVLTF
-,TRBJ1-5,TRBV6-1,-,TGTGCCAGCAGTGAACTTGGGGAATTACGGGGTTTTAATCAGCCCCAGCATTTT,CASSELGELRGFNQPQHF
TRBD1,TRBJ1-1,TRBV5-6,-,TGTGCCAGCAGCTTGGACAGGGGAGGCACTGAAGCTTTCTTT,CASSLDRGGTEAFF
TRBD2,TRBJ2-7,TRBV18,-,TGTGCCAGCTCCCCGGGACTAGCGGGAAATTCTTACGAGCAGTACTTC,CASSPGLAGNSYEQYF
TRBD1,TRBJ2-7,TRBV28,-,TGTGCCAGCAGCCTGGACAGGGTCGAGCAGTACTTC,CASSLDRVEQYF
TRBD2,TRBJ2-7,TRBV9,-,TGTGCCAGCAGCGTAGGTCTAGCGGGAGTAAATGAGCAGTACTTC,CASSVGLAGVNEQYF
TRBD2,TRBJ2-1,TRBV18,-,TGTGCCAGCTCACCATCACTAGCGGGAGACAATGAGCAGTTCTTC,CASSPSLAGDNEQFF
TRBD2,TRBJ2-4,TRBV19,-,TGTGCCAGTAGTATAGGGGGACTAGCGGGGATAGCCAAAAACATTCAGTACTTC,CASSIGGLAGIAKNIQYF
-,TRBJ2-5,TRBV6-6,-,TGTGCCAGCAGTCTGATTGGGGCGGGGGAGACCCAGTACTTC,CASSLIGAGETQYF
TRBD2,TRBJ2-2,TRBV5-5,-,TGTGCCAGCAGCTTGGAACTCTCCGGGGGGACCGGGGAGCTGTTTTTT,CASSLELSGGTGELFF
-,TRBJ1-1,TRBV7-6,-,TGTGCCAGCAGCCCCCTAGGGGGTTACACTGAAGCTTTCTTT,CASSPLGGYTEAFF
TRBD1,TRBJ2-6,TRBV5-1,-,TGCGCCAGCAGCGTACAGGGGTCTGGAGGGGCCAACGTCCTGACTTTC,CASSVQGSGGANVLTF
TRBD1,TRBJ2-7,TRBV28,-,TGTGCCAGCAGTCCGCTCGGGACAGGATCGTACGAGCAGTACTTC,CASSPLGTGSYEQYF
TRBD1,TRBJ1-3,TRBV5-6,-,TGTGCCAGCAGCTTTGTGGGACAGGGCGGTAACACCATATATTTT,CASSFVGQGGNTIYF
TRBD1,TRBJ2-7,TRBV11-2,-,TGTGCCAGCAGCTTAGGGACAGGGCGGTGGGAGCAGTACTTC,CASSLGTGRWEQYF
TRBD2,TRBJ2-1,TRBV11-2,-,TGTGCCAGCAGCTTAGTGGGGAGGGCCCACAATGAGCAGTTCTTC,CASSLVGRAHNEQFF
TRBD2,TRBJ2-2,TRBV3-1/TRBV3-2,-,TGTGCCAGCAGCCCACGAGCGGGAGTGCATGGCGGGGAGCTGTTTTTT,CASSPRAGVHGGELFF
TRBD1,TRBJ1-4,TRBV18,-,TGTGCCAGCTCATCGGGACAGGGGGCCAGTAATGAAAAACTGTTTTTT,CASSSGQGASNEKLFF
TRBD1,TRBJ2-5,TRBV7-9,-,TGTGCCAGCAGCTTACCAGGGACAGGGGGCCCGGAGACCCAGTACTTC,CASSLPGTGGPETQYF
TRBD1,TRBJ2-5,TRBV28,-,TGTGCCAGCCGAACAGGGGGCTTGTCGGAGACCCAGTACTTC,CASRTGGLSETQYF
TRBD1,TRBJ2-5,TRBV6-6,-,TGTGCCAGCAGTCCAATAGACAGGGGGCTGGAGACCCAGTACTTC,CASSPIDRGLETQYF
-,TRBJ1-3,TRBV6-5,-,TGTGCCAGCATCGCGGTGGCTGGAAACACCATATATTTT,CASIAVAGNTIYF
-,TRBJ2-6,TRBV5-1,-,TGCGCCAGCAGCCAGACAGGTGTAAGCTCTGGGGCCAACGTCCTGACTTTC,CASSQTGVSSGANVLTF
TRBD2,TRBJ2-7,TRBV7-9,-,TGTGCCAGCACTTACGGGACTAGCGGGTCGGGGGAGCAGTACTTC,CASTYGTSGSGEQYF
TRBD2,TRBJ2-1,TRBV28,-,TGTGCCAGCAGTTTAGTCCTAGCGGGAGAGGGTGTGCAGTTCTTC,CASSLVLAGEGVQFF
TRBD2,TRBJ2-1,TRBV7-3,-,TGTGCCAGCAGCTTACGTCTAGCGGGAGGGGGGTACGATGAGCAGTTCTTC,CASSLRLAGGGYDEQFF
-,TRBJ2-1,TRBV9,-,TGTGCCAGCAGCGTAGCTCCCAGCTCCTACAATGAGCAGTTCTTC,CASSVAPSSYNEQFF
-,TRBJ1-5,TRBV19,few,TGTGCCAGTAGTATTCAACCCGGCTCAGGTCAGCCCCAGCATTTT,CASSIQPGSGQPQHF
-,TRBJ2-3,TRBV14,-,TGTGCCAGCAGCCTCAAGCCGGGACTCATTACAGATACGCAGTATTTT,CASSLKPGLITDTQYF
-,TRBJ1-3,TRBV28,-,TGTGCCAGCAGTCCCGATTCCGGCTCTGGAAACACCATATATTTT,CASSPDSGSGNTIYF
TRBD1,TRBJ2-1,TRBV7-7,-,TGTGCTAGCAGCTTAGGGGGCTCAAATGAGCAGTTCTTC,CASSLGGSNEQFF
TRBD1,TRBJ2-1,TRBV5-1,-,TGCGCCAGCAGCCTTGACAGGGTCTACAATGAGCAGTTCTTC,CASSLDRVYNEQFF
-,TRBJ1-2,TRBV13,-,TGTGCCAGCAGCTCCGGGTCGAGGGCCGGTTATGGCTACACCTTC,CASSSGSRAGYGYTF